This TCR beta chain appears in the sequencing data of a study of graft-versus-host responses after intestinal transplantation. Generated by immunoSEQ multiplex PCR, the TCRdb table keeps only in-frame clones and is missing some. The sample lists approximately 86,000 clones, 75% to 95% seen once, with 0.1% in the top ten. Turning to this clone: Its antigen is still unknown.

The germline V gene encodes CDR1 LGHNA and CDR2 YSLEER. This CDR3 is built from 17 residues. Trimming at V came to 3 bases and at J to 6 bases, leaving 11 bases not matched to a gene. The V and J genes are TRBV4-3 and TRBJ2-1; 10 bases agree with TRBD1. The TCR comes from a human donor who received an intestinal transplant. The sequenced sample was unstimulated CD4+ T cells sorted from spleen or lymph node cells, obtained before intestinal transplant. For the CDR3, the DNA is TGCGCCAGCAGCCATGGACAGGGGGTGGCACCCGTCAATGAGCAGTTCTTC. Translated: CASSHGQGVAPVNEQFF.